Listed below are T cell receptor beta chains from one sample, sequenced in a study of cytomegalovirus exposure and HLA in healthy donors. Libraries were prepared by immunoSEQ multiplex PCR; TCRdb keeps only in-frame clonotypes and omits some of them. The sample lists roughly 120,000 clones, more than 80% occurring once. The specimen was PBMCs. The receptors derive from a male donor in good health and CMV-seronegative. Both conserved end residues are part of each CDR3. D genes are given only for firm matches. The size field is filled for only some rows; it gives once, few, many or a size class.

TRBJ1-1 | - | TRBV7-8 | - | 15 | TGTGCCAGCAGCTTTGAGTACCTTTTGAACACTGAAGCTTTCTTT | CASSFEYLLNTEAFF
TRBJ2-2 | - | TRBV27 | TRBD2 | 16 | TGTGCCAGCAGTTTATTGGGTAGCGGGGAATCCGGGGAGCTGTTTTTT | CASSLLGSGESGELFF
TRBJ2-7 | - | TRBV6-1 | - | 14 | TGTGCCAGCAGTGAAGGTGCAGGGGCCTACGAGCAGTACTTC | CASSEGAGAYEQYF
TRBJ1-1 | - | TRBV7-9 | - | 12 | TGTGCCAGCAGAACAGGCAACACTGAAGCTTTCTTT | CASRTGNTEAFF
TRBJ1-1 | - | TRBV6-4 | - | 13 | TGTGCCAGCAGTGAGACAGTCAACACTGAAGCTTTCTTT | CASSETVNTEAFF
TRBJ1-6 | - | TRBV5-1 | - | 16 | TGCGCCAGCAGCTTGGGACAGACAAATAATAATTCACCCCTCCACTTT | CASSLGQTNNNSPLHF
TRBJ1-6 | few | TRBV5-5 | - | 17 | TGTGCCAGCAGCCTTCTCGTGGGGAGCTCCTATAATTCACCCCTCCACTTT | CASSLLVGSSYNSPLHF
TRBJ2-4 | - | TRBV21-1 | - | 19 | TGTGCCAGCAGCAGGTGGGGGGGGCTGCAGGTAAGGGCCAAAAACATTCAGTACTTC | CASSRWGGLQVRAKNIQYF
TRBJ2-2 | - | TRBV27 | TRBD1 | 19 | TGTGCCAGCAGTTTTGACGGGACAGGGATAAGGAAAGACACCGGGGAGCTGTTTTTT | CASSFDGTGIRKDTGELFF
TRBJ1-2 | - | TRBV6-1 | - | 15 | TGTGCCAGCAGTCAAGAGACAGGTGGAGCGGACGGCTACACCTTC | CASSQETGGADGYTF
TRBJ2-7 | - | TRBV7-8 | TRBD1 | 14 | TGTGCCAGCAGCATGACGGGACAGCTCTACGAGCAGTACTTC | CASSMTGQLYEQYF
TRBJ2-1 | - | TRBV11-2 | - | 17 | TGTGCCAGCAGCTTAGGAGGGGGGGGAGGGTCCTACAATGAGCAGTTCTTC | CASSLGGGGGSYNEQFF
TRBJ1-1 | - | TRBV4-2 | - | 14 | TGTGCCAGCAGCCAAGAGTCAGTGGACACTGAAGCTTTCTTT | CASSQESVDTEAFF
TRBJ1-2 | - | TRBV30 | - | 13 | TGTGCCTGGAGTTCGGGACAAAACTATGGCTACACCTTC | CAWSSGQNYGYTF
TRBJ1-6 | - | TRBV11-2 | - | 14 | TGTGCCAGCAGCCTGGACAGCTTAGGGGCACCCCTCCACTTT | CASSLDSLGAPLHF
TRBJ2-3 | - | TRBV4-1 | TRBD2 | 18 | TGCGCCAGCAGCCAAGACGGACTAGCGGGAGGGCGCACAGATACGCAGTATTTT | CASSQDGLAGGRTDTQYF
TRBJ1-6 | once | TRBV4-1 | - | 19 | TGCGCCAGCAGCCAATTTACTGACGGCACGGGGGATAATAATTCACCCCTCCACTTT | CASSQFTDGTGDNNSPLHF
TRBJ1-1 | - | TRBV9 | - | 12 | TGTGCCAGCAGCGTAGTTAACAGTGAAGCTTTCTTT | CASSVVNSEAFF
TRBJ1-3 | - | TRBV19 | - | 15 | TGTGCCAGTAGTACCCCCCAGGGCTCTGGAAACACCATATATTTT | CASSTPQGSGNTIYF
TRBJ1-2 | - | TRBV4-2 | TRBD1 | 14 | TGTGCCAGCAGTCCCCGACAGGGCGACACTCCCTGCACCTTC | CASSPRQGDTPCTF
TRBJ1-2 | - | TRBV6-6 | - | 14 | TGTGCCAGCAGGCACAGGGAGTGGAACTATGGCTACACCTTC | CASRHREWNYGYTF
TRBJ1-5 | - | TRBV2 | - | 14 | TGTGCCAGCACTGGGGGCCGGGGCAATCAGCCCCAGCATTTT | CASTGGRGNQPQHF
TRBJ1-5 | - | TRBV5-1 | - | 15 | TGCGCCAGCAGCTTGGAAGGGGAAAGCAATCAGCCCCAGCATTTT | CASSLEGESNQPQHF
TRBJ1-4 | - | TRBV7-9 | - | 14 | TGTTCCAGCAGCCAGACAGGTTCTAATGAAAAACTGTTTTTT | CSSSQTGSNEKLFF
TRBJ2-7 | - | TRBV5-4 | TRBD2 | 16 | TGTGCCAGCAGTCGCGGGGGAGGGGACCGATCCTACGAGCAGTACTTC | CASSRGGGDRSYEQYF
TRBJ2-2 | - | TRBV2 | - | 13 | TGTGCCAGCAGTGAATCCCGGACAGGGGAGCTGTTTTTT | CASSESRTGELFF
TRBJ2-4 | - | TRBV6-1 | - | 14 | TGTGCCAGCAGTGAAGGGGCAGGGGAAAACATTCAGTACTTC | CASSEGAGENIQYF
TRBJ1-4 | - | TRBV28 | TRBD1 | 20 | TGTGCCAGCAAAGGCCTGCCCTGGACAGGGAGGAGGGCAACTAATGAAAAACTGTTTTTT | CASKGLPWTGRRATNEKLFF
TRBJ1-1 | - | TRBV4-2 | - | 16 | TGTGCCAGCAGCCAAGCCCTCACCGGGGGGCAGGGTGAAGCTTTCTTT | CASSQALTGGQGEAFF
TRBJ1-1 | - | TRBV30 | - | 13 | TGTGCCTGGACCAGGACAACGGACACTGAAGCTTTCTTT | CAWTRTTDTEAFF
TRBJ2-1 | - | TRBV19 | - | 14 | TGTGCCAGTAGTTATGGACTAAGAGGGGATGAGCAGTTCTTC | CASSYGLRGDEQFF
TRBJ1-1 | - | TRBV5-6 | TRBD1 | 14 | TGTGCCAGCAGCTTCACGGACAGGGGCTGGGTGGCTTTCTTT | CASSFTDRGWVAFF
TRBJ2-2 | - | TRBV5-1 | TRBD2 | 14 | TGCGCCAGCAGCTTAGCGGGACTTCCGGGGGAGCTGTTTTTT | CASSLAGLPGELFF
TRBJ2-7 | - | TRBV5-1 | TRBD1 | 15 | TGCGCCAGCAGCTTAGAGGCAGGGGGCATCAACGAGCAGTACTTC | CASSLEAGGINEQYF
TRBJ2-2 | - | TRBV27 | TRBD1 | 18 | TGTGCCAGCAGTAAGCCGGGACAGGGGGCGGGTTACACCGGGGAGCTGTTTTTT | CASSKPGQGAGYTGELFF
TRBJ2-1 | - | TRBV6-1 | TRBD2 | 15 | TGTGCCAGCAGTGAAATTAGCGGGGACTACAATGAGCAGTTCTTC | CASSEISGDYNEQFF
TRBJ2-7 | - | TRBV6-5 | TRBD2 | 16 | TGTGCCAGCAGTTTTAGACAGGGCGCTAGCGGGAGGCCGTGGTACTTC | CASSFRQGASGRPWYF
TRBJ2-3 | few | TRBV6-4 | TRBD2 | 15 | TGTGCCAGCAGTCCCCTAGCGGGGGGGCCAGATACGCAGTATTTT | CASSPLAGGPDTQYF
TRBJ1-1 | - | TRBV6-6 | - | 15 | TGTGCCAGCAGTTATGGCGGGGGTGGTTACACTGAAGCTTTCTTT | CASSYGGGGYTEAFF
TRBJ1-6 | - | TRBV7-9 | - | 15 | TGTGCCAGCAGCTCTATACGGGGGGGAAATTCACCCCTCCACTTT | CASSSIRGGNSPLHF
TRBJ2-2 | - | TRBV4-2 | - | 16 | TGTGCCAGCAGCTCCTTAGCCACACCCGTGGAGGGGGAGCTGTTTTTT | CASSSLATPVEGELFF
TRBJ2-7 | - | TRBV2 | - | 13 | TGTGCCAGCAGTGAAGGACGGGTCTACGAGCAGTACTTC | CASSEGRVYEQYF
TRBJ2-5 | - | TRBV7-9 | - | 15 | TGTTCCAGCAGCTTCACAGGGACGGTCATAGAGACCCAGTACTTC | CSSSFTGTVIETQYF
TRBJ2-7 | few | TRBV10-1 | TRBD2 | 17 | TGCGCCAGCAGTGAGCGGAGGCGGGGGGGCATCCCCTACGAGCAGTACTTC | CASSERRRGGIPYEQYF
TRBJ2-7 | - | TRBV29-1 | TRBD1 | 13 | TGCAGCGTTAACAGGGGGCGGATCGACGAGCAGTACTTC | CSVNRGRIDEQYF
TRBJ2-7 | - | TRBV27 | TRBD1 | 14 | TGTGCCAGCAGTCGGACAGGGGGTTCGGTAGAGCAGTACTTC | CASSRTGGSVEQYF
TRBJ1-2 | - | TRBV5-5 | - | 13 | TGTGCCAGCAGTTTCCAGGTGGACTATGGCTACACCTTC | CASSFQVDYGYTF
TRBJ2-1 | - | TRBV5-1 | - | 12 | TGCGCCAGCAGCTTGTTGCGTAATGAGCAGTTCTTC | CASSLLRNEQFF
TRBJ1-5 | - | TRBV12-5 | TRBD1 | 15 | TGTGCTAGTGGTGTCTGGACAGGGGGGGGTCAGCCCCAGCATTTT | CASGVWTGGGQPQHF
TRBJ1-6 | - | TRBV7-2 | - | 18 | TGTGCCAGCAGCTTAGATGTCGTACCGGGAGTAGGGTATTCACCCCTCCACTTT | CASSLDVVPGVGYSPLHF
TRBJ2-7 | - | TRBV30 | TRBD2 | 14 | TGTGCCTGGAGTGTACTAGCGGAACCCTACGAGCAGTACTTC | CAWSVLAEPYEQYF
TRBJ2-3 | - | TRBV27 | - | 14 | TGTGCCAGCAGTTGGAGTGGGGGCCCAGATACGCAGTATTTT | CASSWSGGPDTQYF
TRBJ2-6 | - | TRBV18 | - | 19 | TGTGCCAGCTCCTCTCTTGCCGGAGGCCCTAGCTCTGGGGCCAACGTCCTGACTTTC | CASSSLAGGPSSGANVLTF
TRBJ2-3 | - | TRBV6-4 | TRBD2 | 15 | TGTGCCAGCAGTGAAGGGACTAGCGGCACAGATACGCAGTATTTT | CASSEGTSGTDTQYF
TRBJ2-1 | - | TRBV18 | TRBD2 | 18 | TGTGCCAGCTCACCTTTATACGGGACTAGCGGGATTAGCAATGAGCAGTTCTTC | CASSPLYGTSGISNEQFF